Included here is one T cell receptor beta chain sequence, with context. The data belong to a study of blood T cell repertoires in COVID-19. Study background: PBMCs, B-cell-depleted T cells, or T cells were the source of the cDNA or gDNA that made up the material.

CDR3 size: 15 residues. CDR1 is LGHDT and CDR2 is YNNKEL in the germline V gene (reference sequence). V shed 4 bases and J 1 base; nucleotides not matched to a gene: 5. Sequencing was performed with immunoSEQ multiplex PCR; in TCRdb, only in-frame clones are kept and a portion is missing. The top ten hold roughly 8.4% of the sample, which has about 170,000 clones, around 85% seen once. The sample comprised peripheral blood. The TCR originated in a woman older than 75 with COVID-19, enrolled during active disease. The V gene is TRBV3-1 (or the pseudogene TRBV3-2), the J gene TRBJ2-7, with TRBD1 identical over 9 bases. CDR3 DNA sequence: TGTGCCAGCAGCCGTATGGGACAGGGATCCTACGAGCAGTACTTC. Translation gives CASSRMGQGSYEQYF.